The entry below describes one TCR beta chain. This entry comes from a study of blood T cell repertoires in COVID-19. Study details: PBMCs, B-cell-depleted T cells, or T cells were the source of the cDNA or gDNA that made up the material.

The data were produced by immunoSEQ multiplex PCR, yet TCRdb's version contains in-frame clones alone and is incomplete. The repertoire consists of under 150,000 clones, with around 88% occurring once and the leading ten covering about 28%. Trimming removed 2 bases at V and 9 bases at J, with 7 bases between. The CDR3 is 11 amino acids. The germline V gene encodes CDR1 SEHNR and CDR2 FQNEAQ (reference sequence). This TCR was sampled from a human donor in a cohort sampled during active COVID-19. Sequenced: peripheral blood. The chain uses TRBV7-9 and TRBJ1-1, with D possibly TRBD1 on 5 matching bases. CDR3 DNA sequence: TGTGCCAGCAGCTTAACGGACAAAGCTTTCTTT. It specifies CASSLTDKAFF. The full variable domain, its missing parts supplied by reference TRBV7-9 and TRBJ1-1, is DTGVSQNPRHKITKRGQNVTFRCDPISEHNRLYWYRQTLGQGPEFLTYFQNEAQLEKSRLLSDRFSAERPKGSFSTLEIQRTEQGDSAMYLCASSLTDKAFFGQGTRLTVV.